The 32 T cell receptor beta chains below were found in one sample sequenced in a study of graft-versus-host responses after intestinal transplantation. Responders that carried the CFSE label, some 200,000 of them, were plated with some 200,000 irradiated, violet-dye-labeled stimulator cells. Generated by immunoSEQ multiplex PCR, the TCRdb table keeps only in-frame clones and is missing some. This sample has around 21,000 clones, with around 43% found just once. The source was alloreactive CD8+ T cells from a mixed lymphocyte reaction culture, collected before transplantation. Subset described: CFSE-low proliferating T cells sorted from roughly six-day pre-transplant mixed lymphocyte reaction (GvH or HvG direction). These receptors all come from a human patient who was an organ donor for intestinal transplantation.

This clone has just a few counts. This rearrangement joins TRBV29-1 to TRBJ2-1, with 9 positions matching TRBD2. Germline CDR1 reads SQVTM; CDR2 reads ANQGSEA. V was pared by 3 bases and J by 4 bases, with 4 bases of the junction left unmatched. CDR3 length equals 14 residues. The CDR3 DNA reads TGCAGCGTTGATGTGACTAGCGGTTACAATGAGCAGTTCTTC. Translated, it gives CSVDVTSGYNEQFF.

The J gene is TRBJ1-1, the V gene TRBV28, with D perhaps TRBD1 (5 bases). CDR1 MDHEN and CDR2 SYDVKM come from the germline V gene. The CDR3 is made up of 17 amino acids. Trimming removed 5 bases from V and 1 base from J, with 20 bases in between. CDR3 loop: CASSPQGRLGANTEAFF. The CDR3 nucleotides are TGTGCCAGCAGTCCCCAGGGTAGGTTAGGGGCGAACACTGAAGCTTTCTTT.

The V and J genes are TRBV2 and TRBJ1-6, with 9 bases fitting TRBD1. Trimming removed 6 bases from V and 9 bases from J; junction bases left unmatched: 6. Germline loops: CDR1 SNHLY, CDR2 FYNNEI. The CDR3 runs 14 residues. The CDR3 spells CASSGDRAFSPLHF. For the CDR3, the DNA is TGTGCCAGCAGCGGGGACAGGGCCTTTTCACCCCTCCACTTT.

J is TRBJ2-3 and V is TRBV30; 14 positions agree with TRBD2. There are 19 residues in the CDR3. CDR1 GTSNPN and CDR2 SVGIG come from the germline V gene (reference sequence). Trimming took 4 bases from V and 2 from J; bases not matched to a gene: 14. The CDR3 DNA reads as TGTGCCTGGATTCCCGACAGGGGACTAGCGGGAGCGGACACAGATACGCAGTATTTT. This sequence encodes CAWIPDRGLAGADTDTQYF.

V gene TRBV7-8 combines with J gene TRBJ2-3; no firm D call. V was shortened by 5 bases and J by 3 bases, with 9 bases between the two germline ends. Per germline, CDR1 SGHVS and CDR2 FQNEAQ. There are 13 residues in the CDR3. The CDR3 spells CASSLENTDTQYF. CDR3 DNA sequence: TGTGCCAGCAGCCTCGAAAATACAGATACGCAGTATTTT.

The rearrangement joins TRBV5-6 to TRBJ1-1; D not resolved. CDR3 length: 15 residues. CDR1 is SGHDT and CDR2 is YYEEEE in the germline V gene. Trimming pared 1 base from V and 0 bases from J, leaving 10 bases between. CDR3: CASSLSLEMNTEAFF. For the CDR3, the DNA is TGTGCCAGCAGCTTGTCCCTGGAAATGAACACTGAAGCTTTCTTT.

This clone qualifies as medium-sized. V usage is TRBV2 and J usage is TRBJ2-5; 8 bases match TRBD2. This CDR3 comprises 16 residues. The germline V gene has CDR1 SNHLY and CDR2 FYNNEI. Losses at the gene ends were 6 bases for V and 2 bases for J; bases not matched to a gene: 11. CDR3 nucleotide sequence: TGTGCCAGCAGGGCTCTAGCGGGCCTCCCTCAAGAGACCCAGTACTTC. It encodes CASRALAGLPQETQYF.

This chain joins TRBV6-5 and TRBJ2-7, with 12 bases fitting TRBD1. J gave up 4 bases and V 2 bases, and 3 bases lay outside the gene matches. The germline CDR1 and CDR2 sequences are MNHEY and SVGAGI. This CDR3 comprises 15 residues. CDR3 protein: CASSYGTGGMYEQYF. In DNA, the CDR3 is TGTGCCAGCAGTTACGGGACAGGGGGCATGTACGAGCAGTACTTC.

The V and J genes are TRBV9 and TRBJ2-6; 8 bases match TRBD1. The CDR3 length is 17 residues. Germline-derived CDR1 and CDR2 are SGDLS and YYNGEE. With 0 bases clipped from V and 5 bases from J, the junction kept 7 bases outside the gene matches. CDR3 in amino acids: CASSVGPGGDWANVLTF. The CDR3 nucleotides read TGTGCCAGCAGCGTAGGTCCAGGGGGCGACTGGGCCAACGTCCTGACTTTC.

The V and J genes are TRBV6-5 and TRBJ2-2; D not certain. V was cut by 5 bases and J by 3 bases, with 10 bases left in between. Germline-derived CDR1 and CDR2 are MNHEY and SVGAGI. This CDR3 has 14 residues. CDR3 DNA: TGTGCCAGCAGTGAAGACCCCGACACCGGGGAGCTGTTTTTT. Protein sequence: CASSEDPDTGELFF.

The chain combines TRBV6-5 with TRBJ2-3; TRBD2 aligns across 11 bases. The CDR3 runs 15 residues. With V trimmed by 4 bases and J by 0 bases, 0 bases remained unmatched. CDR1 and CDR2 from the germline V gene are MNHEY and SVGAGI. The CDR3 region is CASSWTSGSTDTQYF. In nucleotides, the CDR3 is TGTGCCAGCAGTTGGACTAGCGGGAGCACAGATACGCAGTATTTT.

There are a few counts of this clone. The chain uses TRBV2 and TRBJ1-1; D may be TRBD1 (6 bases). The CDR3 is made up of 11 amino acids. V was cut by 11 bases and J by 7 bases, with 14 bases left in between. Germline lookup yields CDR1 SNHLY and CDR2 FYNNEI. CDR3 DNA: TGTGCCGCAGAGGGGGACGATGAAGCTTTCTTT. As protein: CAAEGDDEAFF. The full variable domain, in which reference TRBV2 and TRBJ1-1 provide the parts outside the CDR3, is EPEVTQTPSHQVTQMGQEVILRCVPISNHLYFYWYRQILGQKVEFLVSFYNNEISEKSEIFDDQFSVERPDGSNFTLKIRSTKLEDSAMYFCAAEGDDEAFFGQGTRLTVV.

The chain joins TRBV5-6 to TRBJ1-2; D is uncertain. With 4 bases removed from V and 6 bases from J, the gap between germline ends came to 7 bases. There are 11 residues in the CDR3. Germline V gives CDR1 SGHDT, CDR2 YYEEEE. The CDR3 region has the DNA TGTGCCAGCAGCCCCGGACATGGCTACACCTTC. Translating it yields CASSPGHGYTF. Combining the CDR3 with reference TRBV5-6 and TRBJ1-2 gives the whole variable domain DAGVTQSPTHLIKTRGQQVTLRCSPKSGHDTVSWYQQALGQGPQFIFQYYEEEERQRGNFPDRFSGHQFPNYSSELNVNALLLGDSALYLCASSPGHGYTFGSGTRLTVV.

There are a few counts of this clone. The V and J genes are TRBV6-6 and TRBJ2-5; D uncertain. Trimming pared 2 bases from V and 2 bases from J, leaving 9 bases between. Germline assignment: CDR1 MNHNY and CDR2 SVGAGI (reference sequence). The CDR3 is 14 amino acids. CDR3 sequence reads: CASSYMSEQETQYF. CDR3 nucleotide sequence: TGTGCCAGCAGTTACATGTCGGAGCAAGAGACCCAGTACTTC.

This clone was counted between two and nine times. The gene calls are TRBV28 and TRBJ2-7; D not resolved. This CDR3 has 13 residues. Germline V gene sequence: CDR1 MDHEN, CDR2 SYDVKM. Trimming left V 3 bases short and J 3 bases short, with 9 bases between. Here the CDR3 reads CASSFGVGYEQYF. The CDR3 DNA reads TGTGCCAGCAGTTTTGGAGTAGGCTACGAGCAGTACTTC.

Points on this clone: This sample also contains other DNA sequences that code for the same CDR3. The rearrangement links TRBV21-1 to TRBJ2-2; TRBD1, the D gene given by the table, was not confirmed from the DNA. TRBV21-1 is a pseudogene. This CDR3 is built from 16 residues. Here the CDR3 DNA reads TGTGCCAGCAGCAAGGCATTGACAGCGAACACCGGGGAGCTGTTTTTT. Its translation: CASSKALTANTGELFF.

The rearrangement links TRBV11-2 to TRBJ2-3; 7 bases match TRBD2. With 0 bases clipped from V and 0 bases from J, the junction kept 9 bases outside the gene matches. This CDR3 region has 18 residues. Germline V gives CDR1 SGHAT, CDR2 FQNNGV. The CDR3 sequence is CASSLDKRTSLSTDTQYF. The DNA for the CDR3 is TGTGCCAGCAGCTTAGATAAGCGGACTAGTCTTAGCACAGATACGCAGTATTTT. Full variable domain (rest looked up from reference TRBV11-2 and TRBJ2-3): EAGVAQSPRYKIIEKRQSVAFWCNPISGHATLYWYQQILGQGPKLLIQFQNNGVVDDSQLPKDRFSAERLKGVDSTLKIQPAKLEDSAVYLCASSLDKRTSLSTDTQYFGPGTRLTVL.

This clone was seen a handful of times. This chain uses TRBV15 with TRBJ2-1; 8 bases match TRBD2. The CDR3 is 17 residues long. Germline V lookup: CDR1 LNHNV, CDR2 YYDKDF (reference sequence). J was trimmed by 0 bases and V by 5 bases; bases with no gene match: 9. CDR3 coding DNA: TGTGCCACCAGCTCCCGTAGCGGGATTAGCTCCTACAATGAGCAGTTCTTC. This sequence encodes CATSSRSGISSYNEQFF.

The chain has TRBV28 and TRBJ2-1; D possibly corresponds to TRBD2 (5 bases). The germline V and J ends were trimmed by 3 bases and 8 bases, with 17 bases remaining between them. The CDR3 is 15 amino acids. Germline-derived CDR1 and CDR2 are MDHEN and SYDVKM. The CDR3 DNA is TGTGCCAGCAGTTTCACCGGGGATCCAGGAGATGAGCAGTTCTTC. This translates into CASSFTGDPGDEQFF. The complete variable domain, with remaining parts taken from reference TRBV28 and TRBJ2-1, reads DVKVTQSSRYLVKRTGEKVFLECVQDMDHENMFWYRQDPGLGLRLIYFSYDVKMKEKGDIPEGYSVSREKKERFSLILESASTNQTSMYLCASSFTGDPGDEQFFGPGTRLTVL.

The count of this clone is one. CDR3 region: CASSYEAYEQYF. Written as DNA, the CDR3 is TGTGCCAGCAGTTACGAGGCTTACGAGCAGTACTTC. The chain joins TRBV6-5 to TRBJ2-5; D unresolved. TRBJ2-7 explains the end of the DNA better; the J call may be wrong. From germline, CDR1 is MNHEY and CDR2 SVGAGI. The CDR3 extends over 12 amino acids.

This chain connects TRBV7-2 to TRBJ2-7; no reliable D call. Germline lookup yields CDR1 SGHTA and CDR2 FQGNSA. This CDR3 is 13 amino acids long. The ends were cut back, 1 base at V and 2 bases at J, with 6 bases in the middle. The CDR3 loop is CASSLVGTYEQYF. In DNA form, the CDR3 reads TGTGCCAGCAGCTTAGTGGGAACCTACGAGCAGTACTTC.

This chain joins TRBV5-1 and TRBJ1-4; D is ambiguous. This CDR3 contains 15 residues. Germline CDR1 and CDR2: SGHRS and YFSETQ. V gave up 0 bases and J gave up 4 bases, with 10 bases separating them. The CDR3 DNA reads TGCGCCAGCAGCTTGGCCCGGGATCGTAATGAAAAACTGTTTTTT. It yields the protein CASSLARDRNEKLFF.

V is TRBV4-2 and J is TRBJ2-7; D not certain. Germline loops: CDR1 LGHNA, CDR2 YNFKEQ. This CDR3 is built from 11 residues. The V and J ends lost 5 bases and 3 bases respectively, with 5 bases between them. The CDR3 reads CASSLNYEQYF. The CDR3 region has the DNA TGTGCCAGCAGCTTGAACTACGAGCAGTACTTC.

The chain couples TRBV4-1 to TRBJ1-4; tentative D call: TRBD1 (5 bases). V lost 0 bases and J lost 5, with 7 bases in between. The CDR3 totals 14 residues. CDR1 is MGHRA, CDR2 YSYEKL, per germline. The CDR3 nucleotides read TGCGCCAGCAGCCAAGAACAGGCGAATGAAAAACTGTTTTTT. Translating it yields CASSQEQANEKLFF.

This clone has more than one count but fewer than ten. This chain links TRBV19 with TRBJ2-1; possibly TRBD1 or TRBD2 for D (5 bases each). The CDR3 extends over 14 amino acids. Trimming stripped 5 bases from V and 5 bases from J, with 13 bases between. The germline V gene has CDR1 LNHDA and CDR2 SQIVND (reference sequence). Here the CDR3 DNA reads TGTGCCAGTAGTCTCTGGGACGGGAACAATGAGCAGTTCTTC. As protein: CASSLWDGNNEQFF.

This chain connects TRBV5-1 to TRBJ2-3; D gene ambiguous. V was shortened by 4 bases and J by 8 bases, with 11 bases between the two germline ends. Looked up from germline, CDR1 is SGHRS and CDR2 is YFSETQ. The CDR3 has 12 amino acids. CDR3 sequence (DNA): TGCGCCAGCAGCACGCTAGGTCGTACGCAGTATTTT. Protein product: CASSTLGRTQYF. The complete variable domain, with remaining parts taken from reference TRBV5-1 and TRBJ2-3, reads KAGVTQTPRYLIKTRGQQVTLSCSPISGHRSVSWYQQTPGQGLQFLFEYFSETQRNKGNFPGRFSGRQFSNSRSEMNVSTLELGDSALYLCASSTLGRTQYFGPGTRLTVL.

For the CDR3, the DNA is TGTGCCAGCAGTGATACGAGAATAGCGGTCCTAAGCTCCTACGAGCAGTACTTC. This sequence encodes CASSDTRIAVLSSYEQYF. The rearrangement links TRBV2 to TRBJ2-7; D is perhaps TRBD2 (6 bases). The V gene lost 3 bases and the J gene lost 0 bases, with 21 bases spanning the gap. Germline loops: CDR1 SNHLY, CDR2 FYNNEI. This CDR3 spans 18 amino acids.

This clone was detected only a few times. V usage is TRBV13 and J usage is TRBJ2-7, with D possibly being TRBD1 or TRBD2 (6 bases each). Germline CDR1 and CDR2: PRHDT and FYEKMQ (reference sequence). The ends were cut back, 6 bases at V and 2 bases at J, with 11 bases in the middle. The CDR3 has 13 amino acids. The CDR3 sequence is CASSMRGAYEQYF. The CDR3 coding sequence is TGTGCCAGCAGTATGAGGGGGGCCTACGAGCAGTACTTC. The full variable domain, its missing parts supplied by reference TRBV13 and TRBJ2-7, is AAGVIQSPRHLIKEKRETATLKCYPIPRHDTVYWYQQGPGQDPQFLISFYEKMQSDKGSIPDRFSAQQFSDYHSELNMSSLELGDSALYFCASSMRGAYEQYFGPGTRLTVT.

This clone has a handful of counts. This chain connects TRBV7-8 to TRBJ2-3; possibly TRBD1 or TRBD2 for D (6 bases each). The CDR3 consists of 17 residues. The V gene lost 3 bases and the J gene lost 6 bases, with 22 bases spanning the gap. Per germline, CDR1 SGHVS and CDR2 FQNEAQ. CDR3 DNA: TGTGCCAGCAGCTTGAACAGGGAGGTTGGCCCCTGGGATACGCAGTATTTT. Its translation: CASSLNREVGPWDTQYF.

V is TRBV5-5 and J is TRBJ2-4; no clear D gene. The germline gives CDR1 SGHKS, CDR2 YYEKEE (reference sequence). The V end was cut by 3 bases, the J end by 0 bases, with 16 bases between. The CDR3 covers 17 residues. The CDR3 protein is CASSSSWSLLAKNIQYF. The CDR3 DNA follows: TGTGCCAGCAGCTCCTCGTGGAGTCTATTAGCCAAAAACATTCAGTACTTC.

The chain recombines TRBV28 with TRBJ2-7, with 11 bases matching TRBD1. Trimming cost V 5 bases and J 5 bases; bases outside gene matches: 5. This CDR3 is built from 14 residues. Germline V gene sequence: CDR1 MDHEN, CDR2 SYDVKM. As DNA, the CDR3 is TGTGCCAGCAGTGAAGGGGACAGGGGGAACGAGCAGTACTTC. Its protein is CASSEGDRGNEQYF.

This clone was counted a single time. The V call is TRBV28, the J call TRBJ2-7, with TRBD2 matching 8 bases. V was clipped by 3 bases and J by 6 bases; unmatched bases: 4. CDR1 MDHEN and CDR2 SYDVKM come from the germline V gene. This CDR3 region has 13 residues. The CDR3 bases are TGTGCCAGCAGTTTGACGCTAGCGGGCGAGCAGTACTTC. This translates into CASSLTLAGEQYF.